A single sample gave rise to the 14 T cell receptor beta chains below, sequenced in a study of T-cell memory formation after mild COVID-19. TCRdb analysed the 5' RACE reads with MiXCR anew, one entry per CDR3 protein. The table includes some 490,000 distinct CDR3 sequences, roughly 20% detected once. Sequencing was done on a sample of PBMCs or a T cell subset sorted from them (not recorded which). All receptors come from an adult woman who had mild COVID-19 (a few samples of this study predate the infection). Cell type and time point are not known.

The rearrangement uses TRBV19 and TRBJ2-7, with a tentative D call TRBD1 (6 bases). CDR1 and CDR2 from the germline V gene are LNHDA and SQIVND (reference sequence). Trimming removed 6 bases at V and 3 bases at J, with 15 bases between. This CDR3 has 14 amino acids. The CDR3 sequence: CASSGQTGIYEQYF. CDR3 coding DNA: TGTGCCAGTAGCGGACAGACCGGAATCTACGAGCAGTACTTC.

This clonotype turned up a few times. The rearrangement uses TRBV7-2 and TRBJ1-4, with D uncertain. CDR3 size: 14 residues. The V gene lost 7 bases and the J gene lost 6 bases, with 15 bases spanning the gap. Per germline, CDR1 SGHTA and CDR2 FQGNSA. The CDR3 protein is CASNTKTWDEKLFF. The CDR3 DNA sequence: TGTGCCAGCAACACTAAAACTTGGGATGAAAAACTGTTTTTT.

The rearrangement joins TRBV5-6 to TRBJ1-6; unclear D gene. There are 15 residues in the CDR3. Trimming removed 4 bases at V and 8 bases at J, with 16 bases between. Germline lookup yields CDR1 SGHDT and CDR2 YYEEEE. The CDR3 is CASSAGAVLDSPLHF. The CDR3 DNA follows: TGTGCCAGCAGCGCTGGTGCGGTCCTAGATTCACCCCTCCACTTT.

At least ten counts were recorded for this clonotype. The chain is built from TRBV14 and TRBJ2-1, with D perhaps matching TRBD2 (6 bases). The V gene's germline CDR1 is SGHDN and CDR2 FVKESK. The CDR3 has 15 residues. The V end lost 3 bases, the J end lost 8 bases, and 17 bases lay between the germline ends. CDR3 in amino acids: CASSHLGGFGDEQFF. CDR3 sequence (DNA): TGTGCCAGCAGCCACTTGGGGGGTTTCGGAGATGAGCAGTTCTTC.

The J gene is TRBJ2-2, the V gene TRBV15, with a tentative D call TRBD1 (7 bases). In germline, CDR1 is LNHNV, CDR2 YYDKDF (reference sequence). The V gene lost 3 bases and the J gene lost 2 bases, with 10 bases spanning the gap. The CDR3 consists of 15 residues. CDR3 in amino acids: CATSRRDSNTGELFF. The CDR3 region has the DNA TGTGCCACCAGCAGGCGGGACAGTAACACCGGGGAGCTGTTTTTT.

The CDR3 sequence: CASSSQRPGLRNTEAFF. DNA of the CDR3: TGTGCCAGCAGCTCCCAACGCCCGGGACTCCGGAACACTGAAGCTTTCTTT. The J gene is TRBJ1-1, the V gene TRBV7-9, with TRBD1 as a possible D gene (5 bases). Germline CDR1 reads SEHNR; CDR2 reads FQNEAQ (reference sequence). The CDR3 totals 17 residues. Trimming cost V 4 bases and J 1 base, with 19 bases left between them.

In its sample, this clonotype was seen a few times. This rearrangement joins TRBV6-1 to TRBJ2-6; TRBD1 is a possible D gene (6 bases). The CDR3 is 17 amino acids. Germline V gene sequence: CDR1 MNHNS, CDR2 SASEGT. Trimming took off 2 bases at V and 1 base at J, with 12 bases between the two ends. As DNA, the CDR3 is TGTGCCAGCAGTGAACTGGCCAGGGGTTCTGGGGCCAACGTCCTGACTTTC. This codes for CASSELARGSGANVLTF.

Notes on this clonotype: One end of the junction fails to match germline, which may point to a read error. The chain is built from TRBV7-6 and TRBJ2-2; the match to TRBD2 covers 7 bases. The CDR3 length is 15 residues. CDR1 is SGHVS and CDR2 is FNYEAQ in the germline V gene. The CDR3 DNA is TGTGCCAGCAGCTCGCGGGGGAGCAACACCAGGGAGCTGTTTTTT. It is translated as CASSSRGSNTRELFF.

This clonotype was counted many times. The chain carries TRBV9 and TRBJ2-2, with D possibly being TRBD2 (6 bases). The V end lost 0 bases, the J end lost 4 bases, and 13 bases lay between the germline ends. CDR3 length equals 16 residues. Looked up from germline, CDR1 is SGDLS and CDR2 is YYNGEE. CDR3 loop: CASSVDPGVVTGELFF. DNA for the CDR3: TGTGCCAGCAGCGTAGATCCGGGGGTGGTCACCGGGGAGCTGTTTTTT.

This clonotype showed up just a few times. The gene calls are TRBV5-1 and TRBJ2-7; TRBD1 is a possible D gene (6 bases). The CDR3 is 15 amino acids. Germline assignment: CDR1 SGHRS and CDR2 YFSETQ. Trimming took off 6 bases at V and 5 bases at J, with 21 bases between the two ends. The CDR3 DNA is TGCGCCAGCACCGGATTACAGGGTGGTTTGGACGAGCAGTACTTC. The encoded protein is CASTGLQGGLDEQYF.

The chain is built from TRBV7-9 and TRBJ2-3; 9 nucleotides agree with TRBD2. Germline V CDR1 and CDR2: SEHNR, FQNEAQ (reference sequence). Losses at the gene ends were 4 bases for V and 1 base for J; bases not matched to a gene: 6. The CDR3 extends over 16 amino acids. DNA of the CDR3: TGTGCCAGCAGCTCGTGGACTAGCGAGGGCACAGATACGCAGTATTTT. Protein product: CASSSWTSEGTDTQYF.

The sample holds a few counts of this clonotype. J is TRBJ2-5 and V is TRBV7-9, with 8 positions matching TRBD1. The junction had 6 bases not matched to a gene; V was cut back by 2 bases and J by 4 bases. Germline CDR1 is SEHNR and CDR2 is FQNEAQ (reference sequence). The CDR3 runs 15 residues. The CDR3 protein is CASSLPPTGGETQYF. CDR3 sequence (DNA): TGTGCCAGCAGCTTACCACCAACAGGGGGAGAGACCCAGTACTTC.

This clonotype was counted a few times. The chain carries TRBV5-8 and TRBJ2-5; 7 bases align to TRBD1. CDR1 and CDR2 from the germline V gene are SGHTS and YDEGEE. V shed 4 bases and J 2 bases; nucleotides not matched to a gene: 8. The CDR3 totals 15 residues. The CDR3 spells CASSPRGQVQETQYF. CDR3 DNA sequence: TGTGCCAGCAGCCCCCGTGGACAGGTACAAGAGACCCAGTACTTC.

This chain joins TRBV2 and TRBJ2-3; 8 bases are a match to TRBD2. Trimming took 7 bases from V and 4 from J; bases not matched to a gene: 19. The CDR3 length is 18 residues. Germline V gene data show CDR1 as SNHLY and CDR2 as FYNNEI. CDR3 DNA sequence: TGTGCCAGCAACCCTGGGCCCAGGTCGAGCGGGGGCCCAGATACGCAGTATTTT. It is translated as CASNPGPRSSGGPDTQYF.